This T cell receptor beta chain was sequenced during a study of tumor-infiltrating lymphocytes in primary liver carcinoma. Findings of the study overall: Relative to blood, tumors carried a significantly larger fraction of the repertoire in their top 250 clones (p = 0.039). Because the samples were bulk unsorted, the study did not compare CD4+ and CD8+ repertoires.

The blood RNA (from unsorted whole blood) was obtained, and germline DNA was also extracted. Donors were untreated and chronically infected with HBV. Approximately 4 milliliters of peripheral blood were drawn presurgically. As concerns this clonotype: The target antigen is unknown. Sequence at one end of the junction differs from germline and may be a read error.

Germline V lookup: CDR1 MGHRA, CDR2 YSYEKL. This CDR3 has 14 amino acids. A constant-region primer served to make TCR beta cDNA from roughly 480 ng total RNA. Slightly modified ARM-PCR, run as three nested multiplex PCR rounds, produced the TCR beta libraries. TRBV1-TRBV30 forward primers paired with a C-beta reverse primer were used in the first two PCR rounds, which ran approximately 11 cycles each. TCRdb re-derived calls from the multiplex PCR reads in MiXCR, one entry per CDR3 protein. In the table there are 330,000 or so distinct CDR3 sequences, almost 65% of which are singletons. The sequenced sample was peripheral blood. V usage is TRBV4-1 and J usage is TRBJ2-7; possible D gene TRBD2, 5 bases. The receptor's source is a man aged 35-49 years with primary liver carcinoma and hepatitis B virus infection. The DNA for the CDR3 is TGCACCAGCAGCCAAGGGCCTCAAGACTACGGGCAGTACTTC. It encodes CTSSQGPQDYGQYF.